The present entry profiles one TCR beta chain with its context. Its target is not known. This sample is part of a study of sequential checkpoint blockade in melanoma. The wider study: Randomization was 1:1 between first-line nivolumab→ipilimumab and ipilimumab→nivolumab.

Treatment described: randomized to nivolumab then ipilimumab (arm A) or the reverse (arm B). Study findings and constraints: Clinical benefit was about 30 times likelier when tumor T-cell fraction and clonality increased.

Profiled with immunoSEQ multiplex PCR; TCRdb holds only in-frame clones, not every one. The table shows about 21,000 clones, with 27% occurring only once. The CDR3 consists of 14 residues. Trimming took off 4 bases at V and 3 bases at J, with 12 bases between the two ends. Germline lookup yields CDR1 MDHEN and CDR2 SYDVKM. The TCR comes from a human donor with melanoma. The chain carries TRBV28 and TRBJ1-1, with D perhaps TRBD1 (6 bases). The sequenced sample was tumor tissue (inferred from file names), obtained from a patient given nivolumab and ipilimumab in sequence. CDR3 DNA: TGTGCCAGCAGTTCCACAGGGATATACACTGAAGCTTTCTTT. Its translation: CASSSTGIYTEAFF.